Shown below are 13 T cell receptor beta chains from a single sample sequenced in a study of T and B cells in COVID-19 patients (dated by TCRdb to about 2020). Sequencing was performed on an Illumina MiSeq. Multiplex PCR with BIOMED2 TRB-A/B primer pools was used to amplify TRB rearrangements. TCRdb reran the public reads through fastp at Q25 and MiXCR, keeping productive beta chains. For every CDR3 protein sequence, its rows merge into one entry that carries the most common genes and DNA. This sample lists 7,700 or so distinct CDR3 sequences; around 31% were detected once. The top ten clonotypes cover 15% to 20% of the sample. Genomic DNA extracted from blood was used in amounts of roughly 220-500 ng for amplification of TRB repertoires. Specimen: blood. These receptors were taken from a human donor with active COVID-19.

In its sample, this clonotype ranks as medium-sized (0.01 to 0.1%). The chain joins TRBV6-5 to TRBJ2-7; tentative D call: TRBD2 (5 bases). CDR1 MNHEY and CDR2 SVGAGI come from the germline V gene. The CDR3 runs to 15 residues. V lost 0 bases and J lost 6, with 15 bases in between. The CDR3 region has the DNA TGTGCCAGCAGTTACTCGAGGGCTCCGCCGTCCGAGCAGTACGTC. It codes for CASSYSRAPPSEQYV.

The CDR3 reads CASSFTIAGTGSMETQYF. CDR3 nucleotide sequence: TGTGCCAGTAGTTTCACGATCGCCGGGACAGGGTCCATGGAGACCCAGTACTTC. V is TRBV19 and J is TRBJ2-5; 9 bases fit TRBD1. V lost 5 bases to trimming and J lost 5 bases; unmatched junction nucleotides: 18. The CDR3 has 18 amino acids. CDR1 and CDR2 (germline): LNHDA, SQIVND (reference sequence).

V is TRBV6-5 and J is TRBJ2-3, with a tentative D call TRBD1 (5 bases). V gave up 6 bases and J gave up 6 bases, with 22 bases separating them. The V gene's germline CDR1 is MNHEY and CDR2 SVGAGI. The length of the CDR3 is 16 residues. In nucleotides, the CDR3 is TGTGCCAGCAGGTCTATCTGGGGCCATCCGCGCGATACGCAGTATTTT. Its translation is CASRSIWGHPRDTQYF.

This clonotype is medium-sized (0.01 to 0.1%) by share. The rearrangement links TRBV19 to TRBJ1-2; possible D gene TRBD1, 6 bases. The V gene's germline CDR1 is LNHDA and CDR2 SQIVND (reference sequence). CDR3 length: 14 amino acids. V lost 5 bases and J 4 bases, leaving 14 bases between the germline ends. CDR3 sequence (DNA): TGTGCCAGTAGTGCCCACAGGGAACCCTATGGCTACACCTTC. It encodes CASSAHREPYGYTF.

The rearrangement links TRBV12-3 or TRBV12-4 to TRBJ2-1; 7 nucleotides match TRBD1. V lost 7 bases and J lost 2; bases outside the gene matches: 8. CDR3 length equals 15 residues. CDR3 sequence: CASIVQGHPYNEQFF. The CDR3 DNA follows: TGTGCCAGCATCGTACAGGGGCACCCCTACAATGAGCAGTTCTTC.

A few counts support this clonotype. The chain uses TRBV7-9 and TRBJ2-1; possible D gene TRBD2, 5 bases. Germline-derived CDR1 and CDR2 are SEHNR and FQNEAQ (reference sequence). V shed 11 bases and J shed 3 bases, with 14 bases lying between them. This CDR3 has 13 residues. The CDR3 here is CAGGSNNYNEQFF. The CDR3 region has the DNA TGTGCCGGCGGGTCAAACAACTACAATGAGCAGTTCTTC.

In DNA, the CDR3 is TGTGCCAGCAGCTCTCCCCTGGACAGCGGGGGGACGTTGGCAGACAATGAGCAGTTCTTC. Its translation is CASSSPLDSGGTLADNEQFF. The J gene is TRBJ2-1, the V gene TRBV7-2; 9 nucleotides align to TRBD2. Germline CDR1 reads SGHTA; CDR2 reads FQGNSA. There are 20 residues in the CDR3. The junction had 21 bases not matched to a gene; V was cut back by 4 bases and J by 5 bases.

J is TRBJ2-1 and V is TRBV5-1; D may be TRBD1 (5 bases). Per the germline V gene, CDR1 is SGHRS and CDR2 is YFSETQ. The CDR3 extends over 14 amino acids. V was cut by 4 bases and J by 8 bases, with 16 bases left in between. CDR3 bases: TGCGCCAGCAGCCACGACAGTTGGAGCGATGAGCAGTTCTTC. Its translation is CASSHDSWSDEQFF. The full variable domain, its missing parts supplied by reference TRBV5-1 and TRBJ2-1, is KAGVTQTPRYLIKTRGQQVTLSCSPISGHRSVSWYQQTPGQGLQFLFEYFSETQRNKGNFPGRFSGRQFSNSRSEMNVSTLELGDSALYLCASSHDSWSDEQFFGPGTRLTVL.

This clonotype is categorized as medium-sized. The genes are TRBV15 and TRBJ2-1; the D is unclear. The V gene lost 0 bases and the J gene lost 8 bases, with 23 bases spanning the gap. CDR3 length equals 18 residues. Germline CDR1 LNHNV, CDR2 YYDKDF (reference sequence). The CDR3, as DNA: TGTGCCACCAGCAGAGATCTGGGCGTGGCCTCCGCAGGATATGAGCAGTTCTTC. It specifies CATSRDLGVASAGYEQFF.

This clonotype is categorized as medium-sized (0.01 to 0.1%). V usage is TRBV29-1 and J usage is TRBJ1-2; 9 bases agree with TRBD1. J lost 4 bases, V lost 4 bases, and 4 bases had no gene match. The CDR3 has 13 residues. Germline V CDR1 and CDR2: SQVTM, ANQGSEA. The CDR3 loop is CSVVKTGGYGYTF. CDR3 coding DNA: TGCAGCGTTGTTAAGACAGGGGGCTATGGCTACACCTTC.

V is TRBV29-1 and J is TRBJ2-3, with TRBD1 matching over 7 bases. This CDR3 has 11 amino acids. Per germline, CDR1 SQVTM and CDR2 ANQGSEA. The junction had 0 bases not matched to a gene; V was cut back by 3 bases and J by 6 bases. The CDR3 DNA reads TGCAGCGTTGAGACAGGGGATACGCAGTATTTT. This translates into CSVETGDTQYF.

This clonotype is termed medium-sized (0.01 to 0.1%). One junction end disagrees with the germline gene, perhaps due to a read error. As DNA, the CDR3 is TGTGCCAGCAGGTTGGACAGGGATGACTACAATGAGCAGTTCTTC. Its translation: CASRLDRDDYNEQFF. The genes are TRBV5-4 and TRBJ2-1, with TRBD1 identical over 8 bases. The CDR3 consists of 15 residues. Germline V gene sequence: CDR1 SGHNT, CDR2 YYREEE (reference sequence).

This clonotype ranks as medium-sized. The V and J genes are TRBV6-5 and TRBJ2-1; 9 nucleotides agree with TRBD1. Germline V gene sequence: CDR1 MNHEY, CDR2 SVGAGI. The J segment lost 8 bases and the V segment lost 6 bases, leaving 11 bases of the junction unmatched. The CDR3 runs 15 residues. The CDR3 coding sequence is TGTGCCAGCAGACGCGAACGGACAGGGGTTGATGAGCAGTTCTTC. This encodes CASRRERTGVDEQFF.